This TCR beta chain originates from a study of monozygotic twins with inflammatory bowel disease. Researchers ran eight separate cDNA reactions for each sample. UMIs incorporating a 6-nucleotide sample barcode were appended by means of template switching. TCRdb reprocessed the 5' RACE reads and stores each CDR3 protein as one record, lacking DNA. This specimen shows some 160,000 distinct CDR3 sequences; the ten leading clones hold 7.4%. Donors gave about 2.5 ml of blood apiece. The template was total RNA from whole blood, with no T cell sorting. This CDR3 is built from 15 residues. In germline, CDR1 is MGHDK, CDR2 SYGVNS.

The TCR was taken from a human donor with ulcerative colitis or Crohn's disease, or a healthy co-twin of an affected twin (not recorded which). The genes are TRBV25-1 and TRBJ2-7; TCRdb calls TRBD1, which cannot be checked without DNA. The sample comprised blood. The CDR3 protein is CASTKRQGTYYEQYF.